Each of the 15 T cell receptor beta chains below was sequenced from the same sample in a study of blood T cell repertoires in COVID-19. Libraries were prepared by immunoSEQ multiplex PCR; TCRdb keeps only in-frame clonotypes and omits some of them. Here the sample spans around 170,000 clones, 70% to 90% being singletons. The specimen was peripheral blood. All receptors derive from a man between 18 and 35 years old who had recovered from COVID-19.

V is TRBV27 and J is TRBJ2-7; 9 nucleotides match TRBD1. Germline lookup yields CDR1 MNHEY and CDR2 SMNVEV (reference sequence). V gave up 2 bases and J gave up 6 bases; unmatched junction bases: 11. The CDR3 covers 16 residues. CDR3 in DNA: TGTGCCAGCAGTTTAGCGGGACAGGGAACGAAGTCCGAGCAGTACTTC. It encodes CASSLAGQGTKSEQYF.

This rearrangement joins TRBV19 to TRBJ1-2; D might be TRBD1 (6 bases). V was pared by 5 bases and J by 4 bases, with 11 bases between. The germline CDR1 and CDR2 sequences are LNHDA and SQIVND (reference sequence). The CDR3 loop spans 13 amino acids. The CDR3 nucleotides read TGTGCCAGTAGTCAGGGGAGTATCTATGGCTACACCTTC. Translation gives CASSQGSIYGYTF.

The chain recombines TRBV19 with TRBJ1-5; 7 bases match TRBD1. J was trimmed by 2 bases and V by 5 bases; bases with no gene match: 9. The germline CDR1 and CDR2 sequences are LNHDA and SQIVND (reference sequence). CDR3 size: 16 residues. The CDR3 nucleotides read TGTGCCAGTAGTTTCCCGACAGGGCGAGGCAATCAGCCCCAGCATTTT. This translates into CASSFPTGRGNQPQHF.

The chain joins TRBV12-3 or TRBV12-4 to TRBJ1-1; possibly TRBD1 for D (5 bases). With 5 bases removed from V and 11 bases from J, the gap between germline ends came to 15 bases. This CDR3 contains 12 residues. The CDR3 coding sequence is TGTGCCAGCAGTATACAGGATACTATGGCTTTCTTT. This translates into CASSIQDTMAFF.

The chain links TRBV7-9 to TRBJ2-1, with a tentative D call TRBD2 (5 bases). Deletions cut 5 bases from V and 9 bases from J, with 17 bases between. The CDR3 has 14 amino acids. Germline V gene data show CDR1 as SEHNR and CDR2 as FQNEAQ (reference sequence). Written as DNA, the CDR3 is TGTGCCAGCAGCCCTAGCTTTTATTTGGGTGAGCAGTTCTTC. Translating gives CASSPSFYLGEQFF.

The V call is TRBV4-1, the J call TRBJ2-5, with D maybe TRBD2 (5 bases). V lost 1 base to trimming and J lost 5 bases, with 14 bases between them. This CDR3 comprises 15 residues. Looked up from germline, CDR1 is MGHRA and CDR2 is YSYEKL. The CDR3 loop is CASSQAMDSRETQYF. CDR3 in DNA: TGCGCCAGCAGCCAAGCGATGGACTCCCGGGAGACCCAGTACTTC.

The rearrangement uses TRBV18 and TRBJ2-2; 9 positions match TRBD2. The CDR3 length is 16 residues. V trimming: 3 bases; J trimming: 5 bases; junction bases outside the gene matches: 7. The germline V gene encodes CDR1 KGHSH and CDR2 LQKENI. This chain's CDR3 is CASSPAGTSLTGELFF. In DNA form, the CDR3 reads TGTGCCAGCTCACCGGCCGGGACTAGCTTAACCGGGGAGCTGTTTTTT.

CDR3 in DNA: TGCGCCAGCAGCCAAGAGGCGGGGACTAGCGGGAAACGGGAGCTGTTTTTT. Translated: CASSQEAGTSGKRELFF. This chain connects TRBV4-3 to TRBJ2-2, with 13 nucleotides matching TRBD2. V shed 0 bases and J 9 bases; nucleotides not matched to a gene: 7. CDR3 length: 17 amino acids. Looked up from germline, CDR1 is LGHNA and CDR2 is YSLEER.

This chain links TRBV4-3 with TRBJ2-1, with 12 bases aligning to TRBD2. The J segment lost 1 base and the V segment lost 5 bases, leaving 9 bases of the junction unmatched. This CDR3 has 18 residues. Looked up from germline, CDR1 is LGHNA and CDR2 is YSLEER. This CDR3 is CASSAEPLAGGSYNEQFF. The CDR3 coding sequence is TGCGCCAGCAGCGCCGAACCTCTAGCGGGAGGGTCCTACAATGAGCAGTTCTTC.

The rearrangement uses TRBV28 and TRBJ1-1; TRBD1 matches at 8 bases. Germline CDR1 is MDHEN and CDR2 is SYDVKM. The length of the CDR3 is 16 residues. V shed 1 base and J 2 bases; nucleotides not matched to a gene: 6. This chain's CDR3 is CASSLYADRANTEAFF. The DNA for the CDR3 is TGTGCCAGCAGTTTATATGCGGACAGGGCTAACACTGAAGCTTTCTTT.

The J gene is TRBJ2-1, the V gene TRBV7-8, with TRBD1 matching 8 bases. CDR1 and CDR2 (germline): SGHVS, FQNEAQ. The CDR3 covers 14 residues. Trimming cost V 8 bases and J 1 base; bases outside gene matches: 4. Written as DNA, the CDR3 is TGTGCCAGCGTACAGGGGGTTTCCTACAATGAGCAGTTCTTC. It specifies CASVQGVSYNEQFF.

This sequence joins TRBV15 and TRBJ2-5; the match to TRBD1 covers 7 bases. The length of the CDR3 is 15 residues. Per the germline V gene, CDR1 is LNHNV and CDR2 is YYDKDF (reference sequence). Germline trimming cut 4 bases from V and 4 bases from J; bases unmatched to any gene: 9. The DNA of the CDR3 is TGTGCCACCAGCAAAGGACAGGCCGGAGGAGAGACCCAGTACTTC. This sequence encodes CATSKGQAGGETQYF.

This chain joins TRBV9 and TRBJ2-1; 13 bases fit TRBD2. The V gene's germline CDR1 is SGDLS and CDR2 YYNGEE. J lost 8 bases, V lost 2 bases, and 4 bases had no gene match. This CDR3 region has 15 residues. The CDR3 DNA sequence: TGTGCCAGCAGCGTTGGGACTAGCGGGAAGGATGAGCAGTTCTTC. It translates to CASSVGTSGKDEQFF.

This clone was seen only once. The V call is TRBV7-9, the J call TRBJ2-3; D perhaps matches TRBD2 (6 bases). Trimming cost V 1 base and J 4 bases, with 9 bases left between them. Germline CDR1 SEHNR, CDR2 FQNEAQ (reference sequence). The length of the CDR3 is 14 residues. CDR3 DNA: TGTGCCAGCAGCTTAGGGGTAGCGGCAGATACGCAGTATTTT. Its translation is CASSLGVAADTQYF.

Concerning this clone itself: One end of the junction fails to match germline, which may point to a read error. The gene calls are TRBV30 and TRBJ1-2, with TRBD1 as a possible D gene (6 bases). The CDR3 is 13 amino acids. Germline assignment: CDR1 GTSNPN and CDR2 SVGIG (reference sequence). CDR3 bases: TGTGCCTGGAGTCCCTCTCTAGGACAGCAGGGGAACTTC. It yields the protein CAWSPSLGQQGNF.